These 27 T cell receptor beta chains came from one sample sequenced in a study of T cells in severe cutaneous drug reactions. Carbamazepine had induced Stevens-Johnson syndrome or toxic epidermal necrolysis in the sequenced donors. Bulk and single-cell libraries used iRepertoire multiplex PCR with TCR subtype-specific primers. TCRdb reprocessed the multiplex PCR reads; each CDR3 protein has one entry and no DNA is given. The sample has about 21,000 distinct CDR3 sequences, and its top ten clones hold about 7.8%. The specimen sequenced was PBMCs. The source of these receptors is a human donor with toxic epidermal necrolysis, a severe cutaneous drug reaction.

The CDR3 sequence is CASSAGANTEAFF. V usage is TRBV10-1 and J usage is TRBJ1-1; TCRdb reports TRBD1, a call that lacks DNA to check it against. In germline, CDR1 is WNHNN, CDR2 SYGVQD (reference sequence). The CDR3 length is 13 residues.

The J gene is TRBJ2-7, the V gene TRBV20-1; TCRdb selects TRBD2, and the lack of DNA leaves this call unchecked. CDR1 and CDR2 (germline): DFQATT, SNEGSKA (reference sequence). This CDR3 spans 15 amino acids. The CDR3 here is CSARALSAVSYEQYF.

The CDR3 region is CASGQGTYNSPLHF. The chain recombines TRBV9 with TRBJ1-6; checking the TCRdb D call of TRBD1 is not possible without DNA. This CDR3 is built from 14 residues. CDR1 is SGDLS and CDR2 is YYNGEE in the germline V gene.

The chain is built from TRBV3-1 and TRBJ2-7; checking the TCRdb D call of TRBD1 is not possible without DNA. Looked up from germline, CDR1 is LGHDT and CDR2 is YNNKEL (reference sequence). The CDR3 is made up of 16 amino acids. The CDR3 spells CASSLDRRGRAYEQYF.

The chain employs TRBV4-1 and TRBJ2-7; as DNA is missing, the TRBD1 call by TCRdb cannot be tested. Per germline, CDR1 MGHRA and CDR2 YSYEKL. The CDR3 runs to 15 residues. The CDR3 loop is CASSQGPGQGNEQYF.

The V call is TRBV20-1, the J call TRBJ1-1; the TRBD1 assignment by TCRdb is unverifiable without DNA. This CDR3 spans 12 amino acids. Germline V gene lookup returns CDR1 DFQATT and CDR2 SNEGSKA (reference sequence). This CDR3 is CSARGQKLGAFF.

By frequency, this clonotype is medium-sized. V and J are TRBV6-1 and TRBJ1-5; TCRdb's D gene call, TRBD1, goes unchecked for lack of DNA. This CDR3 has 17 amino acids. Germline CDR1 MNHNS, CDR2 SASEGT. Here the CDR3 reads CASSTAGNRVYNQPQHF.

This clonotype is called medium-sized based on its frequency. This chain joins TRBV6-6 and TRBJ2-7; absent DNA, TCRdb's TRBD1 call cannot be checked. The germline gives CDR1 MNHNY, CDR2 SVGAGI (reference sequence). CDR3 length: 12 residues. CDR3 protein: CASRMTGYEQYF.

The chain combines TRBV14 with TRBJ1-1. This CDR3 has 12 residues. Germline V CDR1 and CDR2: SGHDN, FVKESK. This CDR3 reads CASSQWNTEAFF. The variable domain in full, completed from reference TRBV14 and TRBJ1-1, reads EAGVTQFPSHSVIEKGQTVTLRCDPISGHDNLYWYRRVMGKEIKFLLHFVKESKQDESGMPNNRFLAERTGGTYSTLKVQPAELEDSGVYFCASSQWNTEAFFGQGTRLTVV.

The gene calls are TRBV12-3 or TRBV12-4 and TRBJ2-1; the D call of TRBD2 rests on TCRdb alone, since no DNA is present to check it. CDR3 length: 22 amino acids. Here the CDR3 reads CASSLVRWSWQRTHGSYNEQFF.

The rearrangement joins TRBV20-1 to TRBJ2-7; the TCRdb call, TRBD1, lacks DNA for checking. This CDR3 has 13 amino acids. The germline CDR1 and CDR2 sequences are DFQATT and SNEGSKA (reference sequence). The CDR3 spells CSARGQGTYEQYF.

V and J are TRBV4-2 and TRBJ1-3; TCRdb picks TRBD1, but there is no DNA to check that call. CDR1 LGHNA and CDR2 YNFKEQ come from the germline V gene. The CDR3 runs 17 residues. The CDR3 is CASSQDPRGQAGNTIYF.

This chain joins TRBV12-3 or TRBV12-4 and TRBJ2-1; TCRdb's D call, TRBD1, is unchecked because there is no DNA. The CDR3 is made up of 16 amino acids. The CDR3 spells CASSWGGVTPYNEQFF.

This chain uses TRBV3-1 with TRBJ2-1; TCRdb indicates TRBD2, and absent DNA this call remains unverified. The length of the CDR3 is 16 residues. Germline values: CDR1 LGHDT, CDR2 YNNKEL (reference sequence). Here the CDR3 reads CASSQDGGTQSNEQFF.

CDR3: CASRYLGQGVYNEQFF. The chain combines TRBV28 with TRBJ2-1; lacking DNA, the TRBD1 call made by TCRdb goes unchecked. This CDR3 comprises 16 residues. CDR1 is MDHEN, CDR2 SYDVKM, per germline.

J is TRBJ1-2 and V is TRBV5-5; lacking DNA, the TRBD1 call made by TCRdb goes unchecked. The CDR3 totals 15 residues. Germline lookup yields CDR1 SGHKS and CDR2 YYEKEE (reference sequence). This CDR3 reads CASSSGQGAYYGYTF.

The rearrangement uses TRBV6-6 and TRBJ1-2; as DNA is missing, the TRBD1 call by TCRdb cannot be tested. This CDR3 contains 12 residues. Germline CDR1 reads MNHNY; CDR2 reads SVGAGI (reference sequence). CDR3 loop: CASKDSSYGYTF.

The chain carries TRBV27 and TRBJ2-1; TCRdb outputs TRBD1, but without DNA this stays unchecked. CDR3 length: 12 residues. Per germline, CDR1 MNHEY and CDR2 SMNVEV (reference sequence). The CDR3 loop is CASRLRTGQQFF.

The chain joins TRBV20-1 to TRBJ1-6. Germline V gene lookup returns CDR1 DFQATT and CDR2 SNEGSKA (reference sequence). This CDR3 is built from 12 residues. The CDR3 loop reads CSAGDWTSPLHF.

The chain uses TRBV12-3 or TRBV12-4 and TRBJ2-1. The CDR3 has 12 residues. Here the CDR3 reads CASSAKLNEQFF.

The rearrangement links TRBV2 to TRBJ1-1; TCRdb lists TRBD1, though no DNA is available to test this call. CDR3 length: 15 amino acids. Germline V lookup: CDR1 SNHLY, CDR2 FYNNEI. The CDR3 loop is CASRERQGANTEAFF.

V usage is TRBV7-9 and J usage is TRBJ2-1; lacking DNA, the TRBD1 call made by TCRdb goes unchecked. Looked up from germline, CDR1 is SEHNR and CDR2 is FQNEAQ (reference sequence). The CDR3 has 17 amino acids. CDR3: CASSFGSGRPVGSEQFF.

The chain couples TRBV5-1 to TRBJ1-2. This CDR3 has 22 residues. Germline V gene sequence: CDR1 SGHRS, CDR2 YFSETQ. CDR3 sequence reads: CASSLGRKQDLRSTPFIYGYTF.

This chain joins TRBV6-1 and TRBJ2-1; without DNA, the TCRdb call of TRBD2 cannot be checked. Germline lookup yields CDR1 MNHNS and CDR2 SASEGT. The CDR3 is made up of 15 amino acids. CDR3 region: CASSLGLAGENEQFF.

The chain uses TRBV4-3 and TRBJ2-1; the TCRdb D gene call, TRBD2, has no DNA to confirm it. CDR3 length equals 15 residues. Germline lookup yields CDR1 LGHNA and CDR2 YSLEER. This chain's CDR3 is CASSQDLSSPNEQFF.

The V call is TRBV14, the J call TRBJ2-1; TCRdb's D call, TRBD2, is unchecked because there is no DNA. The CDR3 covers 18 residues. Germline V gene lookup returns CDR1 SGHDN and CDR2 FVKESK. Here the CDR3 reads CASSRPALKRSSYNEQFF.

V gene TRBV20-1 combines with J gene TRBJ2-2; without DNA, the TCRdb call of TRBD1 cannot be checked. There are 15 residues in the CDR3. CDR1 and CDR2 from the germline V gene are DFQATT and SNEGSKA (reference sequence). CDR3 loop: CSALEGASYTGELFF.